Each of the 9 T cell receptor beta chains below was sequenced from the same sample in a study of cytotoxic CD8 clonotypes in ibrutinib-treated CLL (dated by TCRdb to the early 2020s). The time point label corresponds to: approximately 11 months on ibrutinib. Libraries were constructed by the immunoSEQ multiplex PCR assay. This immuneACCESS table, as held by TCRdb, lists in-frame sequences with V and J called but not all clones. Of the missing ones, under half trace to an unresolved V gene in checked studies; the others have no known cause. The sample data list some 160,000 clones, and over 65% of these were observed just once. The biggest ten clones account for roughly 2% of the sample. The sample was PBMCs, taken after 12 months of ibrutinib treatment. The receptors were gathered from a human donor with chronic lymphocytic leukemia.

The V gene is TRBV30, the J gene TRBJ2-1, with D uncertain. Trimming left V 0 bases short and J 10 bases short, with 10 bases between. The germline CDR1 and CDR2 sequences are GTSNPN and SVGIG (reference sequence). This CDR3 has 12 amino acids. The CDR3 is CAWSVRPGEQFF. CDR3 nucleotides: TGTGCCTGGAGTGTACGCCCCGGGGAGCAGTTCTTC. Filled out from reference TRBV30 and TRBJ2-1, the complete variable domain reads SQTIHQWPATLVQPVGSPLSLECTVEGTSNPNLYWYRQAAGRGLQLLFYSVGIGQISSEVPQNLSASRPQDRQFILSSKKLLLSDSGFYLCAWSVRPGEQFFGPGTRLTVL.

This sequence joins TRBV11-2 and TRBJ2-7, with 8 bases matching TRBD2. The CDR3 loop spans 14 amino acids. Trimming took 3 bases from V and 3 from J; bases not matched to a gene: 4. The germline gives CDR1 SGHAT, CDR2 FQNNGV. CDR3 loop: CASSFSGGNYEQYF. CDR3 nucleotide sequence: TGTGCCAGCAGCTTCAGCGGGGGTAACTACGAGCAGTACTTC.

This clone was counted between two and nine times. This sequence joins TRBV28 and TRBJ2-3; no definite D call. The germline CDR1 and CDR2 sequences are MDHEN and SYDVKM. V lost 4 bases and J 0 bases, leaving 8 bases between the germline ends. The length of the CDR3 is 14 residues. In nucleotides, the CDR3 is TGTGCCAGCAGTTCCCGGACGAGCACAGATACGCAGTATTTT. Its protein product is CASSSRTSTDTQYF.

The chain couples TRBV7-9 to TRBJ2-7; D gene ambiguous. Germline loops: CDR1 SEHNR, CDR2 FQNEAQ (reference sequence). V shed 0 bases and J shed 2 bases, with 11 bases lying between them. This CDR3 spans 15 amino acids. CDR3 bases: TGTGCCAGCAGCTTAGCGAAGGGCCCTCCCTACGAGCAGTACTTC. It yields the protein CASSLAKGPPYEQYF.

The DNA of the CDR3 is TGTGCCAGTTGCGGGAGAGGGGTAGCCAAAAACATTCAGTACTTC. Protein sequence: CASCGRGVAKNIQYF. This chain links TRBV7-2 with TRBJ2-4, with 7 bases matching TRBD2. Germline V CDR1 and CDR2: SGHTA, FQGNSA. The CDR3 loop spans 15 amino acids. After removal of 9 bases from V and 0 bases from J, the junction contained 8 bases not matched to a gene.

This sequence joins TRBV7-2 and TRBJ2-7; 8 bases are shared with TRBD2. CDR1 and CDR2 (germline): SGHTA, FQGNSA. With V trimmed by 2 bases and J by 6 bases, 9 bases remained unmatched. The CDR3 has 15 residues. CDR3 loop: CASSLPGGMMGEQYF. The CDR3 nucleotides are TGTGCCAGCAGCTTACCGGGGGGGATGATGGGCGAGCAGTACTTC.

The chain employs TRBV11-2 and TRBJ2-1, with a tentative D call TRBD2 (6 bases). The CDR3 has 15 residues. The germline gives CDR1 SGHAT, CDR2 FQNNGV. Deletions cut 6 bases from V and 0 bases from J, with 12 bases between. CDR3 sequence (DNA): TGTGCCAGCAGGCACCGGGGGAGCTCCTACAATGAGCAGTTCTTC. This gives the protein CASRHRGSSYNEQFF.

This clone has just a few counts. The chain uses TRBV5-6 and TRBJ1-5, with D possibly being TRBD1 (5 bases). Trimming cost V 0 bases and J 16 bases, with 23 bases left between them. Germline CDR1 SGHDT, CDR2 YYEEEE. This CDR3 has 15 residues. The CDR3 nucleotides are TGTGCCAGCAGCTTGGGTCCTCAGACAGCTAGTAGAATCCATTTT. The encoded protein is CASSLGPQTASRIHF.

The CDR3 DNA is TGCGCCAGCAGCTTAATGGACTCTGGAAACACCATATATTTT. Encoded protein: CASSLMDSGNTIYF. V gene TRBV5-1 combines with J gene TRBJ1-3; D is unclear. CDR3 length: 14 amino acids. Germline V gene lookup returns CDR1 SGHRS and CDR2 YFSETQ. V was clipped by 2 bases and J by 0 bases, with 6 bases between them.